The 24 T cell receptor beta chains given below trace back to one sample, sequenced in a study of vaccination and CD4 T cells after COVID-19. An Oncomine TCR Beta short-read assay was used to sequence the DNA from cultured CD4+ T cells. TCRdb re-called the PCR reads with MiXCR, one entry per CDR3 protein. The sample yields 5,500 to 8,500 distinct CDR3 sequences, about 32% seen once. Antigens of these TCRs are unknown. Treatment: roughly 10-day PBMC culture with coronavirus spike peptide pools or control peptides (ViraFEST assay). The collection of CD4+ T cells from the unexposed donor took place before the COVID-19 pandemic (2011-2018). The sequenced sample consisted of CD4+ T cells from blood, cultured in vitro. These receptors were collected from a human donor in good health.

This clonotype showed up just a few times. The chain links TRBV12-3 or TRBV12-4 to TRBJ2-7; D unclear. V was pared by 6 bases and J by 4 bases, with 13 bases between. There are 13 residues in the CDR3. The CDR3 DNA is TGTGCCAGCAGGAACTCGGCAGGTTACGAGCAGTACTTC. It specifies CASRNSAGYEQYF.

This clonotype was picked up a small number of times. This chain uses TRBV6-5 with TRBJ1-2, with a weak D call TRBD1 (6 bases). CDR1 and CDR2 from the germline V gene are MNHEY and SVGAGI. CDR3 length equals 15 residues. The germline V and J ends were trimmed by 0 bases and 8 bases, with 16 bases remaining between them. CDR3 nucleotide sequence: TGTGCCAGCAGTTACTCGATTATGACAGGATGGGGCTACACCTTC. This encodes CASSYSIMTGWGYTF.

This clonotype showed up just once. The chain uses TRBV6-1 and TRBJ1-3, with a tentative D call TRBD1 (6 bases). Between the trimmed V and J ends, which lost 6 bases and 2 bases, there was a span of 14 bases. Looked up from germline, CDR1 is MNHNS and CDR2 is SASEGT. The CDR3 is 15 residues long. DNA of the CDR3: TGTGCCAGCAGGGCGACTGGGGGGCCTGGAAACACCATATATTTT. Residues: CASRATGGPGNTIYF.

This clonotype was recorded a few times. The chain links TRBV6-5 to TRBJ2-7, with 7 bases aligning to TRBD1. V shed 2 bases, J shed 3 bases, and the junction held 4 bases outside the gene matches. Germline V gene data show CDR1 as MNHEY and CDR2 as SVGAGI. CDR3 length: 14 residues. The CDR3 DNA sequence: TGTGCCAGCAGTTACGACTCAGGGGGCTACGAGCAGTACTTC. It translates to CASSYDSGGYEQYF.

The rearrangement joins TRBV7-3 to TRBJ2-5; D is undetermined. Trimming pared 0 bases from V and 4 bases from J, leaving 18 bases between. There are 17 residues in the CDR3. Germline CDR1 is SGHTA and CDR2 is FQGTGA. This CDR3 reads CASSLTGSWVGIETQYF. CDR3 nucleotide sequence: TGTGCCAGCAGCTTAACGGGCAGCTGGGTGGGAATAGAGACCCAGTACTTC.

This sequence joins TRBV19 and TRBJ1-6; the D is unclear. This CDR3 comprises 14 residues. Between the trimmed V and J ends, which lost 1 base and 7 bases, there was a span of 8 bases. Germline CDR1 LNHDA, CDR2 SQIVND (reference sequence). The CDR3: CASSIGHGNSPLHF. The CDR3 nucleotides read TGTGCCAGTAGTATAGGGCACGGAAATTCACCCCTCCACTTT.

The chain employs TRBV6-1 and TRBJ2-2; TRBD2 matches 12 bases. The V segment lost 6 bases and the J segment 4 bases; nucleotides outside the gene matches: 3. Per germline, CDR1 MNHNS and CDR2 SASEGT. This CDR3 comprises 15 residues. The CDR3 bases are TGTGCCAGCAGCGGACTAGCGGGGACCACCGGGGAGCTGTTTTTT. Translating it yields CASSGLAGTTGELFF.

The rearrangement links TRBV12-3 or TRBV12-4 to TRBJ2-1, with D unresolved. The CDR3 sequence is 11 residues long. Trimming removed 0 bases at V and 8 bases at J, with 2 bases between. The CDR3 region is CASSLAYEQFF. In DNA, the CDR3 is TGTGCCAGCAGTTTAGCGTATGAGCAGTTCTTC.

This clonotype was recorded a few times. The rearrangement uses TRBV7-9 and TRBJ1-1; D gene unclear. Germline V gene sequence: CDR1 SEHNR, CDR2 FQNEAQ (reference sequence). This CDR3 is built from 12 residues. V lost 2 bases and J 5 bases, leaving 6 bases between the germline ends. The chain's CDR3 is CASSLTFTEAFF. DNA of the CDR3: TGTGCCAGCAGCTTAACCTTTACTGAAGCTTTCTTT.

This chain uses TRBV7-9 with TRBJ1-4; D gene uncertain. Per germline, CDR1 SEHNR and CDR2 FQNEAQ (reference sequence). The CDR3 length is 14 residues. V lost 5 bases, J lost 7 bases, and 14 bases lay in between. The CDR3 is CASSPGPVFEKLFF. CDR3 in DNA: TGTGCCAGCAGCCCGGGCCCTGTATTTGAAAAACTGTTTTTT.

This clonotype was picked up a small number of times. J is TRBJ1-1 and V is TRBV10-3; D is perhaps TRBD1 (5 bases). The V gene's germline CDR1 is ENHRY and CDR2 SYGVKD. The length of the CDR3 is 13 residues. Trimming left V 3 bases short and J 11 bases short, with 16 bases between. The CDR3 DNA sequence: TGTGCCATCAGTGACAGGGCGGCCATTGTGGCTTTCTTT. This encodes CAISDRAAIVAFF.

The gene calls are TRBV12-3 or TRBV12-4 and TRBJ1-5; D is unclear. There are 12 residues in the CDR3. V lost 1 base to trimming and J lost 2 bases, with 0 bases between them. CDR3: CASSLGNQPQHF. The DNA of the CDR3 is TGTGCCAGCAGTTTAGGCAATCAGCCCCAGCATTTT.

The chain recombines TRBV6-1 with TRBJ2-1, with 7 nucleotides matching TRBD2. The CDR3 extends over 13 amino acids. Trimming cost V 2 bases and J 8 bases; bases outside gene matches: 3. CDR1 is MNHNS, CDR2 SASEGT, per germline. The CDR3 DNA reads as TGTGCCAGCAGTGAAAGCGGGGACCATGAGCAGTTCTTC. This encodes CASSESGDHEQFF.

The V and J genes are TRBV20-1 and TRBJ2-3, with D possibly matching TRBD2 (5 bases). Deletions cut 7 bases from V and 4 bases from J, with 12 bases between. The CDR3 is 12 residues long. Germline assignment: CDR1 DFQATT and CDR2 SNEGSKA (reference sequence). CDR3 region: CSVRAEADTQYF. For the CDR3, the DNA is TGCAGTGTCCGAGCGGAGGCAGATACGCAGTATTTT.

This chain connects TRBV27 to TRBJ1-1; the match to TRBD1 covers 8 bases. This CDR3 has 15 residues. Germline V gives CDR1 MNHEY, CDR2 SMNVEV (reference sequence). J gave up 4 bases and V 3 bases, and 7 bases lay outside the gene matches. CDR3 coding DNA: TGTGCCAGCAGTTTCCTTAGCAGGGGGCCCACTGAAGCTTTCTTT. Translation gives CASSFLSRGPTEAFF.

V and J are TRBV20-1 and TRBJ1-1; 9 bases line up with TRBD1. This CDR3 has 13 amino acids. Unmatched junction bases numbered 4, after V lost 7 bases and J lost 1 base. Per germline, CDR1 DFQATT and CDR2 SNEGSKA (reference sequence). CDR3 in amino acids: CSVPGQGNTEAFF. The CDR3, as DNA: TGCAGTGTCCCGGGACAGGGGAACACTGAAGCTTTCTTT.

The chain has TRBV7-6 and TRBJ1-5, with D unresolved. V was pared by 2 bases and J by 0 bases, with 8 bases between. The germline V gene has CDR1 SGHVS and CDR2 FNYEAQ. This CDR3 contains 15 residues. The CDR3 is CASSLYGSSNQPQHF. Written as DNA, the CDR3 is TGTGCCAGCAGCTTATATGGGTCTAGCAATCAGCCCCAGCATTTT.

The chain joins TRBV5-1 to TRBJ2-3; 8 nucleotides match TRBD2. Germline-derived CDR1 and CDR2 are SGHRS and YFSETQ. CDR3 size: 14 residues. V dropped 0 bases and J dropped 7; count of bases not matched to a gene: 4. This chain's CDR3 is CASSLAGGENTQYF. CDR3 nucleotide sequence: TGCGCCAGCAGCTTGGCCGGGGGGGAGAATACGCAGTATTTT.

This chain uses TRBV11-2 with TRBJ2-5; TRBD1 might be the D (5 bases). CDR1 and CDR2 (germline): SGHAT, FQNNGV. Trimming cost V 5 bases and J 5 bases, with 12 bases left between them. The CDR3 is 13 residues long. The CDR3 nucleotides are TGTGCCAGCAGCGTATCTACAGGCGAGACCCAGTACTTC. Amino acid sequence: CASSVSTGETQYF.

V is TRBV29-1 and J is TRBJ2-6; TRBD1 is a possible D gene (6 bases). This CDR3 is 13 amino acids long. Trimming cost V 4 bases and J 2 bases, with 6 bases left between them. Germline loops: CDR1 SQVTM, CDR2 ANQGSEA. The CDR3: CSVGQAGANVLTF. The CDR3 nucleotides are TGCAGCGTTGGACAGGCTGGGGCCAACGTCCTGACTTTC.

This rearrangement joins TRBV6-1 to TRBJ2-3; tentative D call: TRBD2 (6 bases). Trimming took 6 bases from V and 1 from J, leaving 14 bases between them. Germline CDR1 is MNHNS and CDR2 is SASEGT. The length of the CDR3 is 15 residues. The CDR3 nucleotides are TGTGCCAGCAGGCCACCCTGGGGGGGCACAGATACGCAGTATTTT. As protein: CASRPPWGGTDTQYF.

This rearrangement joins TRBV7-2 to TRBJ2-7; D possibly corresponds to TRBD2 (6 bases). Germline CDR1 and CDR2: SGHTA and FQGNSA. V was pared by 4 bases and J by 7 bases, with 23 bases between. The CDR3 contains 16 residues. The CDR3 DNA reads TGTGCCAGCAGCTCAGCGGCGGGACTCCCAACCGCTGAGCAGTACTTC. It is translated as CASSSAAGLPTAEQYF. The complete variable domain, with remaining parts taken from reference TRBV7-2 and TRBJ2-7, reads GAGVSQSPSNKVTEKGKDVELRCDPISGHTALYWYRQSLGQGLEFLIYFQGNSAPDKSGLPSDRFSAERTGGSVSTLTIQRTQQEDSAVYLCASSSAAGLPTAEQYFGPGTRLTVT.

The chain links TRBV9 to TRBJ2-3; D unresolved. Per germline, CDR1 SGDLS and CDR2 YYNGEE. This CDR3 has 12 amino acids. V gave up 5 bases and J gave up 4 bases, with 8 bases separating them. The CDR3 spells CASSGGPDTQYF. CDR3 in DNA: TGTGCCAGCAGTGGTGGACCAGATACGCAGTATTTT.

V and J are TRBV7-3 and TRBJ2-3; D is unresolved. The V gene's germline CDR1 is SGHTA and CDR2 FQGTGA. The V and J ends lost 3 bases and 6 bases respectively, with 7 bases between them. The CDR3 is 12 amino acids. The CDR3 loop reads CASSLVRDTQYF. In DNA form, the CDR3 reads TGTGCCAGCAGCTTGGTTAGGGATACGCAGTATTTT.